This T cell receptor beta chain was documented in a study of T cells in Graves' hyperthyroidism and ophthalmopathy. Findings and limits, study-wide: A median around 6.8 months before onset, the model predicted ophthalmopathy. Blood shared most expanded thyroid clonotypes above 0.001.

The ends were cut back, 2 bases at V and 6 bases at J, with 17 bases in the middle. The CDR3 is 15 residues long. The germline gives CDR1 SNHLY, CDR2 FYNNEI. Researchers took RNA transcripts and amplified the TCR beta CDR3 regions from them. First-round RT-PCR targeting the TCR CDR3 was performed with the HTBI primer set. A single record per CDR3 protein comes from TCRdb applying MiXCR to the multiplex PCR reads. The repertoire holds about 510,000 distinct CDR3 sequences, with 40% to 55% as singletons. This clonotype was detected ten times or more. Its antigen is not identified. Exclusion of a patient resulted from uncontrolled infection, other autoimmune disease, pregnancy or lactation. Each diagnosis was grounded in clinical symptoms, serum thyroxine and TRAb, thyroid ultrasound, and orbital computed tomography.

This sequence was found in an adult woman with Graves' disease, either hyperthyroidism or ophthalmopathy (not recorded which). The sequenced material came from peripheral blood or thyroid tissue (not recorded which). The chain is built from TRBV2 and TRBJ2-7; D unresolved. The CDR3 reads CASSEMLSGAAEQYF. CDR3 bases: TGTGCCAGCAGTGAAATGTTGTCAGGCGCGGCCGAGCAGTACTTC.